This is a list of T cell receptor beta chains from one sample in a study of T cell changes during pregnancy in multiple sclerosis. Using immunoSEQ multiplex PCR, the repertoire was profiled, and TCRdb retains in-frame clones only, with some absent. The sample yields approximately 92,000 clones, about 93% seen once. This material consisted of peripheral blood, taken after pregnancy. The receptors stem from a female donor with multiple sclerosis, enrolled in a pregnancy study. CDR3s include the opening cysteine and the closing phenylalanine or tryptophan.

TRBV6-1,CASAGLAGDEQFF
TRBV6-4,CAAGTGKEVLTF
TRBV5-1,CASGKGGAQRTEAFF
TRBV6-5,CASSFQQGEAFF
TRBV19,CASSIGGTNTGELFF
TRBV10-3,CAISGGGEAFF
TRBV15,CATSSNRAGANVLTF
TRBV6-1,CASSEWGANTEAFF
TRBV21-1,CASSQDGQGSATNEKLFF
TRBV29-1,CSVGREGRGNEQFF
TRBV27,CASSLGGSYEQYF
TRBV23-1,CASSHPGTEDQPQHF
TRBV18,CASSLLGTNEKLFF
TRBV9,CASTEQGDNEQFF
TRBV25-1,CASEADANYGYTF
TRBV5-5,CASSSLAGLLDTQYF
TRBV25-1,CASSDLRGLNTEAFF
TRBV7-6,CASSGTSGYDSYNEQFF
TRBV6-1,CASRTSGIRKFF
TRBV6-5,CASSGTGAYQPQHF
TRBV13,CASSSLRLLAGSTDTQYF
TRBV28,CASSLYLGLSTDTQYF
TRBV27,CASSPRTGNNYGYTF
TRBV27,CASSLLSGSDEQYF
TRBV2,CASSAQKLPYEQYF
TRBV9,CASSVGTGANNEQFF
TRBV5-1,CASSKRRTDTQYF
TRBV5-1,CASSLIQGAPNTEAFF
TRBV7-9,CASSLQWDRIDGYTF
TRBV4-1,CASSPTGNYGYTF
TRBV5-8,CASSIGRGLGYEQYF
TRBV5-1,CASSTAGGLAIYDNEQFF
TRBV27,CASSLTGRNGYTF
TRBV28,CASSSYRTGIKRTGELFF
TRBV19,CASGWGPNTEAFF
TRBV9,CASSVPDSTYEQYF
TRBV5-1,CASSLQRTSGRNRTSSYNEQFF
TRBV20-1,CSVGHPYEQYF
TRBV7-9,CASSSGLSNQPQHF
TRBV10-2,CASSDGVRQLSSGNTIYF
TRBV9,CASSVPTGNELREQYF
TRBV7-8,CASSQEPGQPRKLFF
TRBV6-5,CASSWTGPPNEQFF
TRBV11-2,CASSLGAAVGYTF
TRBV2,CASRSPLSGAYNEQFF